This T cell receptor beta chain was found in a study of shared clonotypes between healthy human individuals. Overall study context: A donor's plate count was three for CD4 naive and three for CD4 memory; CD8 naive had two and CD8 memory one.

TCRdb's table, derived via immunoSEQ multiplex PCR, lists solely in-frame clones and lacks some. The table includes roughly 1,500,000 clones, approximately 98.5% detected once. Trimming shortened V by 6 bases and J by 8 bases, and 13 bases separated the two germline ends. This CDR3 comprises 12 residues. Germline CDR1 reads MDHEN; CDR2 reads SYDVKM. The donor cohort consisted entirely of Caucasian adults residing in Nashville, Tennessee. The gene calls are TRBV28 and TRBJ1-2; D possibly corresponds to TRBD1 (5 bases). Specimen: naive CD4+ T cells sorted from blood. Subset given: CD45RA+ positively selected. This clonotype was obtained from a man aged 25 to 40 in good health. CDR3 bases: TGTGCCAGCAGGAGCCGGGACGTCGGCTACACCTTC. Its protein product is CASRSRDVGYTF.